This T cell receptor beta chain originates from a study of post-analysis software for immune sequencing data. As for the study in general: As for disease course, relapsing-remitting, secondary progressive and progressive-relapsing multiple sclerosis were all included.

With regard to this clonotype: Its antigen is undetermined.

V gave up 4 bases and J gave up 8 bases, with 24 bases separating them. The germline CDR1 and CDR2 sequences are SGHRS and YFSETQ. The CDR3 runs to 17 residues. TCR beta cDNA libraries included unique molecular identifiers. Each sample of about 1 to 10 million input T cells yielded around 500,000 cDNA molecules, so each molecule approximated one T cell. One entry per CDR3 protein, called by TCRdb with MiXCR from the PCR reads. The top ten clones hold about 5.6% of a sample with about 540,000 distinct CDR3 sequences, under 40% of them seen once. Findings and caveats of the study: Under the F measure, samples that were prepared in one batch clustered strongly together. Controls had lower frequencies than patients of 4 or 5 TRBV segments, which included TRBV5-6, TRBV5-1 and TRBV20-1. Relative to controls, patients with multiple sclerosis showed significantly lower normalized Chao1 diversity.

This receptor was taken from a girl aged 2-17 years with multiple sclerosis. The genes are TRBV5-1 and TRBJ1-4; D gene ambiguous. Sequenced sample: blood. The CDR3 is CASSGAPRGFGGEKLFF. The DNA of the CDR3 is TGCGCCAGCAGCGGCGCTCCCCGGGGTTTCGGTGGGGAAAAACTGTTTTTT.